This is a list of T cell receptor beta chains from one sample in a study of T cell responses to AZD1222 COVID-19 vaccine. Clones were read by immunoSEQ multiplex PCR, and TCRdb kept only the in-frame ones, dropping some. The sample lists roughly 100,000 clones, roughly 88% seen once, with approximately 9% in the top ten. Source: peripheral blood, taken on day 0 of AZD1222 vaccination. The source is an adult in good health. Both conserved end residues are part of each CDR3. Fields, in order: J gene, D gene, V gene, clone size, CDR3 DNA, CDR3 protein. The D gene is left open where the match is weak. Where a row states a size, it is once, few, many or the class of an expanded clone; other rows omit it.

TRBJ1-2	-	TRBV28	-	TGTGCCAGCAGTTTCGCTTTCAAAGGGAAGTATGGCTACACCTTC	CASSFAFKGKYGYTF
TRBJ2-1	-	TRBV7-3	-	TGTGCCAGCAGCTACAATTATTGGACAACAGAGCAGTTCTTC	CASSYNYWTTEQFF
TRBJ2-3	TRBD2	TRBV7-2	-	TGTGCCAGCAGCTCGGGACTAGCGGGACTCACAGATACGCAGTATTTT	CASSSGLAGLTDTQYF
TRBJ2-5	-	TRBV7-2	-	TGTGCCAGCAGCCCCGCCTCGAAGACCCAGTACTTC	CASSPASKTQYF
TRBJ2-1	TRBD1	TRBV3-1/TRBV3-2	-	TGTGCCAGCAGCCAAACAGGGGAAACCTACAATGAGCAGTTCTTC	CASSQTGETYNEQFF
TRBJ2-7	-	TRBV6-5	-	TGTGCCAGCTCACCGGGACTGGTCTCCTACGAGCAGTACTTC	CASSPGLVSYEQYF
TRBJ1-2	-	TRBV3-1/TRBV3-2	once	TGTGCCAGCAGCCAAGCGCTGTCTGCTACCTATGGCTACACCTTC	CASSQALSATYGYTF
TRBJ1-1	-	TRBV6-2/TRBV6-3	-	TGTGCCAGCAGTTACGTGGAAACTGAAGCTTTCTTT	CASSYVETEAFF
TRBJ2-7	TRBD1	TRBV7-2	-	TGTGCCAGCAGACTAATGGGACAGGGTTCCTACGAGCAGTACTTC	CASRLMGQGSYEQYF
TRBJ2-1	-	TRBV24-1	-	TGTGCCACCAAGGGCGGCTACAATGAGCAGTTCTTC	CATKGGYNEQFF
TRBJ2-7	-	TRBV11-2	-	TGTGCCAGCAGCATGCGACAGGTCTACGAGCAGTACTTC	CASSMRQVYEQYF
TRBJ2-7	-	TRBV28	-	TGTGCCAGCAGGGGGGCCTCTACCTACGAGCAGTACTTC	CASRGASTYEQYF
TRBJ2-7	TRBD2	TRBV28	-	TGTGCCAGCAGACCCCGACTAGCGGCGGCCTACGAGCAGTACTTC	CASRPRLAAAYEQYF
TRBJ1-1	-	TRBV28	-	TGTGCCAGCAGTTCCCAGAGCCGAGGGACCGAAGCTTTCTTT	CASSSQSRGTEAFF
TRBJ1-6	-	TRBV14	-	TGTGCCAGCAGCCAAGGTGGCGTAAGGGAATTGGGTGAATTCTATAATTCACCCCTCCACTTT	CASSQGGVRELGEFYNSPLHF
TRBJ1-4	-	TRBV6-5	-	TGTGCCAGCAAAGATTTAGCTAATGAAAAACTGTTTTTT	CASKDLANEKLFF